Below, 26 T cell receptor beta chains from the same sample are listed, as sequenced in a study of B cell selection in AIRE deficiency. CD4+CD127+ cells were sorted as the conventional CD4 T cells. Data came from immunoSEQ multiplex PCR; TCRdb stores just in-frame clones and leaves some out. The profile shows around 24,000 clones, about 96% of them singletons. Specimen: CD4+CD127+ conventional T cells sorted from PBMCs. These receptors all stem from a human donor in good health.

The chain joins TRBV30 to TRBJ2-5, with D tentatively TRBD1 or TRBD2 (5 bases each). Trimming removed 3 bases at V and 4 bases at J, with 24 bases between. The V gene's germline CDR1 is GTSNPN and CDR2 SVGIG (reference sequence). The CDR3 totals 17 residues. This CDR3 is CAWSSGLRGPGAETQYF. The CDR3 DNA reads TGTGCCTGGAGCTCTGGGCTTCGAGGGCCTGGGGCAGAGACCCAGTACTTC.

The chain recombines TRBV5-6 with TRBJ2-3; the match to TRBD2 covers 10 bases. The germline gives CDR1 SGHDT, CDR2 YYEEEE. The trim removed 3 bases at V and 11 bases at J, leaving 12 bases unmatched. The CDR3 contains 15 residues. CDR3 loop: CASSSLAGDSVGQYF. CDR3 bases: TGTGCCAGCAGCTCCCTAGCGGGGGACTCCGTAGGGCAGTATTTT.

V gene TRBV7-2 combines with J gene TRBJ1-2; TRBD1 matches at 7 bases. The CDR3 sequence is 12 residues long. Germline loops: CDR1 SGHTA, CDR2 FQGNSA. The V gene end was trimmed by 5 bases and the J gene end by 8 bases; junction bases not matched to a gene: 5. In DNA, the CDR3 is TGTGCCAGCAGCCGGAACAGGGGAGGCTACACCTTC. It encodes CASSRNRGGYTF.

The chain recombines TRBV7-8 with TRBJ2-1; no clear D. Per the germline V gene, CDR1 is SGHVS and CDR2 is FQNEAQ. The CDR3 contains 13 residues. Trimming shortened V by 5 bases and J by 5 bases, and 10 bases separated the two germline ends. CDR3 sequence: CASSLGRNNEQFF. The CDR3 DNA reads as TGTGCCAGCAGCCTTGGACGGAACAATGAGCAGTTCTTC.

This chain links TRBV5-4 with TRBJ1-2; TRBD1 agrees at 10 bases. This CDR3 is built from 15 residues. The germline CDR1 and CDR2 sequences are SGHNT and YYREEE (reference sequence). The junction had 5 bases not matched to a gene; V was cut back by 4 bases and J by 2 bases. CDR3 residues: CASSAGTGANYGYTF. CDR3 bases: TGTGCCAGCAGCGCCGGGACAGGGGCAAACTATGGCTACACCTTC.

V gene TRBV19 combines with J gene TRBJ1-5; 9 nucleotides line up with TRBD1. The CDR3 is 18 residues long. Per germline, CDR1 LNHDA and CDR2 SQIVND (reference sequence). Unmatched junction bases numbered 19, after V lost 7 bases and J lost 6 bases. The CDR3 sequence is CASNSATWTGVSGQPQHF. The CDR3 coding sequence is TGTGCCAGTAATTCAGCGACTTGGACAGGGGTATCGGGTCAGCCCCAGCATTTT.

This chain connects TRBV7-9 to TRBJ2-1, with TRBD1 identical over 7 bases. CDR3 length: 14 amino acids. Germline V gene lookup returns CDR1 SEHNR and CDR2 FQNEAQ (reference sequence). After removal of 4 bases from V and 9 bases from J, the junction contained 9 bases not matched to a gene. CDR3 nucleotide sequence: TGTGCCAGCAGCTACCACGACAGGGACGGTGAGCAGTTCTTC. Its protein is CASSYHDRDGEQFF.

V is TRBV30 and J is TRBJ2-5; possible D gene TRBD1, 5 bases. This CDR3 region has 14 residues. V was cut by 1 base and J by 1 base, with 10 bases left in between. The germline V gene encodes CDR1 GTSNPN and CDR2 SVGIG (reference sequence). The CDR3 DNA sequence: TGTGCCTGGAGTGGCGTGGGGCCCCAAGAGACCCAGTACTTC. This gives the protein CAWSGVGPQETQYF.

V usage is TRBV11-2 and J usage is TRBJ2-2; D is unclear. Trimming took 1 base from V and 5 from J, leaving 8 bases between them. The CDR3 length is 14 residues. Germline V gives CDR1 SGHAT, CDR2 FQNNGV. This chain's CDR3 is CASSLGSGTGELFF. In DNA, the CDR3 is TGTGCCAGCAGCTTAGGGTCTGGGACCGGGGAGCTGTTTTTT. The variable domain in full, with the rest retrieved from reference TRBV11-2 and TRBJ2-2, is EAGVAQSPRYKIIEKRQSVAFWCNPISGHATLYWYQQILGQGPKLLIQFQNNGVVDDSQLPKDRFSAERLKGVDSTLKIQPAKLEDSAVYLCASSLGSGTGELFFGEGSRLTVL.

Worth noting for this clone: This same CDR3 is encoded by further DNA sequences in the sample. The genes are TRBV5-1 and TRBJ2-1; tentative D call: TRBD1 (5 bases). The CDR3 length is 15 residues. CDR1 and CDR2 from the germline V gene are SGHRS and YFSETQ. Trimming took off 0 bases at V and 2 bases at J, with 9 bases between the two ends. The CDR3 loop is CASSLGTPTYNEQFF. CDR3 DNA: TGCGCCAGCAGCTTGGGGACACCTACCTACAATGAGCAGTTCTTC.

The chain has TRBV9 and TRBJ2-3; 15 bases are a match to TRBD2. The CDR3 consists of 16 residues. V was pared by 4 bases and J by 6 bases, with 6 bases of the junction left unmatched. Germline loops: CDR1 SGDLS, CDR2 YYNGEE. In nucleotides, the CDR3 is TGTGCCAGCAGCCGGACTAGCGGGGGGGCCGGCGATACGCAGTATTTT. It specifies CASSRTSGGAGDTQYF.

The chain joins TRBV5-1 to TRBJ2-3, with 13 bases matching TRBD2. The CDR3 covers 17 residues. Trimming removed 0 bases from V and 2 bases from J; junction bases left unmatched: 3. The germline V gene has CDR1 SGHRS and CDR2 YFSETQ. The CDR3 here is CASSLGLAGGLTDTQYF. The CDR3 DNA reads TGCGCCAGCAGCTTGGGACTAGCGGGGGGTCTCACAGATACGCAGTATTTT.

The chain uses TRBV11-1 and TRBJ2-5; TRBD2 matches at 11 bases. V lost 6 bases and J lost 2; bases outside the gene matches: 8. This CDR3 has 16 residues. Germline values: CDR1 SGHAT, CDR2 FQDESV (reference sequence). CDR3 nucleotide sequence: TGTGCCAGCAGTTTTAGCGGGGGGGCTTCTCAAGAGACCCAGTACTTC. This translates into CASSFSGGASQETQYF.

The chain is built from TRBV4-3 and TRBJ2-3; no firm D call. From germline, CDR1 is LGHNA and CDR2 YSLEER. The CDR3 length is 15 residues. V lost 1 base to trimming and J lost 0 bases, with 8 bases between them. The CDR3 is CASSQVFGSTDTQYF. In DNA, the CDR3 is TGCGCCAGCAGCCAAGTTTTCGGTAGCACAGATACGCAGTATTTT.

This chain uses TRBV7-9 with TRBJ1-2; D remains ambiguous. In germline, CDR1 is SEHNR, CDR2 FQNEAQ (reference sequence). This CDR3 contains 12 residues. Trimming removed 2 bases from V and 5 bases from J, with 6 bases in between. The CDR3 bases are TGTGCCAGCAGCTTATCCGGGTATGGCTACACCTTC. Protein sequence: CASSLSGYGYTF.

The V gene is TRBV5-5, the J gene TRBJ2-6; 9 positions agree with TRBD1. CDR1 is SGHKS, CDR2 YYEKEE, per germline (reference sequence). The CDR3 is 18 amino acids. The trim removed 6 bases at V and 0 bases at J, leaving 10 bases unmatched. CDR3 nucleotide sequence: TGTGCCAGCACTGTCCGGGACAGGGTCAGCTCTGGGGCCAACGTCCTGACTTTC. It codes for CASTVRDRVSSGANVLTF.

The rearrangement links TRBV2 to TRBJ1-2; TRBD1 agrees at 8 bases. V trimming: 8 bases; J trimming: 0 bases; junction bases outside the gene matches: 17. Per germline, CDR1 SNHLY and CDR2 FYNNEI. The CDR3 extends over 18 amino acids. CDR3 region: CASSWTGKAAWSNYGYTF. The CDR3, as DNA: TGTGCCAGCTCCTGGACAGGGAAGGCCGCTTGGTCTAACTATGGCTACACCTTC.

The V call is TRBV4-3, the J call TRBJ2-7, with a possible D match to TRBD1 (5 bases). Germline CDR1 reads LGHNA; CDR2 reads YSLEER. The ends were cut back, 0 bases at V and 1 base at J, with 13 bases in the middle. The CDR3 consists of 16 residues. As DNA, the CDR3 is TGCGCCAGCAGCCAAGAAATAGGTGGGGCGTCCTACGAGCAGTACTTC. Translated, it gives CASSQEIGGASYEQYF.

The V gene is TRBV19, the J gene TRBJ2-5; no clear D. V lost 1 base, J lost 1 base, and 7 bases lay in between. Germline V gene lookup returns CDR1 LNHDA and CDR2 SQIVND (reference sequence). There are 14 residues in the CDR3. The chain's CDR3 is CASSIAGIQETQYF. DNA for the CDR3: TGTGCCAGTAGTATAGCAGGCATCCAAGAGACCCAGTACTTC.

The CDR3 region has the DNA TGTGCCGGAAATCTCATAAAGGGGCAGTACAATCAGCCCCAGCATTTT. Protein: CAGNLIKGQYNQPQHF. The V gene is TRBV11-3, the J gene TRBJ1-5; D may be TRBD1 (5 bases). The CDR3 consists of 16 residues. V was shortened by 11 bases and J by 3 bases, with 23 bases between the two germline ends. CDR1 is SGHNT and CDR2 is YENEEA in the germline V gene.

This clone is a singleton in its sample. This chain connects TRBV5-1 to TRBJ2-7; D perhaps matches TRBD1 (6 bases). Looked up from germline, CDR1 is SGHRS and CDR2 is YFSETQ. The CDR3 extends over 18 amino acids. V gave up 0 bases and J gave up 3 bases, with 22 bases separating them. The CDR3 region has the DNA TGCGCCAGCAGCTTGGAGGGGACACAATATAGCCGCGGCTACGAGCAGTACTTC. As protein: CASSLEGTQYSRGYEQYF.

The chain joins TRBV6-5 to TRBJ1-1; 12 bases align to TRBD1. The ends lost 6 bases at V and 9 bases at J; junction bases unmatched: 8. Per germline, CDR1 MNHEY and CDR2 SVGAGI. The CDR3 totals 14 residues. The CDR3 loop is CASRPPGQGAQAFF. The CDR3 DNA reads TGTGCCAGCAGGCCGCCGGGACAGGGGGCCCAAGCTTTCTTT.

This clone was seen a single time. The rearrangement links TRBV23-1 to TRBJ2-5, with a weak D call TRBD2 (6 bases). TRBV23-1 is an open reading frame, and its role is uncertain. V was shortened by 3 bases and J by 5 bases, with 7 bases between the two germline ends. This CDR3 contains 12 residues. As DNA, the CDR3 is TGCGCCAGCAGTCAGGAGGGGGAGACCCAGTACTTC. Protein product: CASSQEGETQYF.

The V and J genes are TRBV2 and TRBJ1-1; D is unresolved. Between the trimmed V and J ends, which lost 7 bases and 0 bases, there was a span of 9 bases. Germline-derived CDR1 and CDR2 are SNHLY and FYNNEI. This CDR3 region has 13 residues. CDR3 DNA: TGTGCCAGCATGGCAGAAATGAACACTGAAGCTTTCTTT. Translating gives CASMAEMNTEAFF.

The gene calls are TRBV5-1 and TRBJ1-1; no clear D gene. The CDR3 is 12 residues long. Trimming took off 0 bases at V and 7 bases at J, with 7 bases between the two ends. Germline CDR1 and CDR2: SGHRS and YFSETQ. CDR3 region: CASSLEGGEAFF. The CDR3 coding sequence is TGCGCCAGCAGCTTGGAAGGTGGTGAAGCTTTCTTT.

The rearrangement joins TRBV10-2 to TRBJ2-7, with TRBD1 matching 10 bases. Per the germline V gene, CDR1 is WSHSY and CDR2 is SAAADI. Trimming cost V 6 bases and J 2 bases; bases outside gene matches: 1. This CDR3 spans 13 amino acids. CDR3 sequence: CASSGQGAYEQYF. The CDR3 DNA reads TGCGCCAGCAGCGGACAGGGGGCCTACGAGCAGTACTTC.